Sequencing of this TCR beta chain was carried out in a study of PD-1 blockade in classical Hodgkin lymphoma. Study-level findings and limits: In newly diagnosed patients, baseline TCR diversity was reportedly below that of healthy donors. A significant rise in TCR diversity by C4D1 was seen for CD4+ but not CD8+ cells.

Documented time point: cycle 4 day 1 (C4D1), after 6 weeks of nivolumab. All patients relapsed after autologous stem cell transplantation, and brentuximab vedotin exposure varied. On this clone: Its antigen is not identified.

Sequencing used immunoSEQ multiplex PCR; TCRdb keeps in-frame clones, though not all of them. Of 99,000 or so clones in the sample, roughly nine tenths are singletons; the top ten hold under 20%. The CDR3 is made up of 17 amino acids. The V gene's germline CDR1 is MDHEN and CDR2 SYDVKM. Trimming cost V 5 bases and J 6 bases; bases outside gene matches: 13. This TCR derives from a human donor with classical Hodgkin lymphoma. Specimen: peripheral blood mononuclear cells (PBMCs), collected before the fourth cycle of nivolumab. The chain carries TRBV28 and TRBJ2-7; 13 bases are a match to TRBD2. The DNA for the CDR3 is TGTGCCAGCAGTCCGTCCCCCTATCGACTAGCGGGAGGCGAGCAGTACTTC. Translated: CASSPSPYRLAGGEQYF. The full variable domain, rest sourced from reference TRBV28 and TRBJ2-7, is DVKVTQSSRYLVKRTGEKVFLECVQDMDHENMFWYRQDPGLGLRLIYFSYDVKMKEKGDIPEGYSVSREKKERFSLILESASTNQTSMYLCASSPSPYRLAGGEQYFGPGTRLTVT.